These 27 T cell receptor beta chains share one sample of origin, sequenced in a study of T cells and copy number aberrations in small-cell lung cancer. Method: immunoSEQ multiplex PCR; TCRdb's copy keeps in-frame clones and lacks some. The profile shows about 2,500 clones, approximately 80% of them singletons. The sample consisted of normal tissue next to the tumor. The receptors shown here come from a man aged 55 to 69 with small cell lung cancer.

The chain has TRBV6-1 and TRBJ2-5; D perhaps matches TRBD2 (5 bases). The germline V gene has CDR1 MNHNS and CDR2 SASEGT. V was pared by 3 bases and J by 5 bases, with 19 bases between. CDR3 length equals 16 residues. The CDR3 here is CASSDQSLLGRETQYF. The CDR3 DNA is TGTGCCAGCAGTGATCAAAGCCTACTAGGTAGGGAGACCCAGTACTTC.

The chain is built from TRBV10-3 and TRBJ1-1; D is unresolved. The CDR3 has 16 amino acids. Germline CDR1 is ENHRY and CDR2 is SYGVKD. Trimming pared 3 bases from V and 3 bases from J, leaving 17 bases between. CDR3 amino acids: CAISDPISGRDTEAFF. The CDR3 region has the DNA TGTGCCATCAGTGACCCCATCAGTGGACGAGACACTGAAGCTTTCTTT.

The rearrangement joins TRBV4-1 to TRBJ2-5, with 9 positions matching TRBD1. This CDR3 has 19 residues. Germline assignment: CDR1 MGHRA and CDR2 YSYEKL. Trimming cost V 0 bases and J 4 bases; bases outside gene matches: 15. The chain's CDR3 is CASSQDTRLGTGMTETQYF. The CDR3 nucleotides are TGCGCCAGCAGCCAAGATACCCGCCTCGGGACAGGGATGACAGAGACCCAGTACTTC.

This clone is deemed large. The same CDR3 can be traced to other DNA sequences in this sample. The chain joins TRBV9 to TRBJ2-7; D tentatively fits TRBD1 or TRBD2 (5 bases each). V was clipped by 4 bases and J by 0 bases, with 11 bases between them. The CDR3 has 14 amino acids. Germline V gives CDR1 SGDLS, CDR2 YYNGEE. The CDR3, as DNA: TGTGCCAGCAGCCCCTGGGGGAGCTCCTACGAGCAGTACTTC. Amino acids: CASSPWGSSYEQYF.

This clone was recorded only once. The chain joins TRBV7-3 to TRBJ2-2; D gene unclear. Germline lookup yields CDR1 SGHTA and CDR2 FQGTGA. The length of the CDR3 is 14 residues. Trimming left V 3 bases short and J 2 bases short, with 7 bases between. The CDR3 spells CASSLGGNTGELFF. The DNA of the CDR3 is TGTGCCAGCAGCTTGGGCGGCAACACCGGGGAGCTGTTTTTT.

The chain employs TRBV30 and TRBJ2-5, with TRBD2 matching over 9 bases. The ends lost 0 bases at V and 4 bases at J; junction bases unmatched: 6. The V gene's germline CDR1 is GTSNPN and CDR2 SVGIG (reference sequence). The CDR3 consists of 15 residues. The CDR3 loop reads CAWSVLAGVGETQYF. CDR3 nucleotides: TGTGCCTGGAGTGTATTAGCGGGAGTAGGAGAGACCCAGTACTTC.

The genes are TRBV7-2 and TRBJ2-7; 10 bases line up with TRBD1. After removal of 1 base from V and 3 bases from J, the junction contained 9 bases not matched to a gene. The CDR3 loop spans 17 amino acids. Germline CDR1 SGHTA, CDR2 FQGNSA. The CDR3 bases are TGTGCCAGCAGCTTAGTCGGGGGGGACAGGGGAGGCTACGAGCAGTACTTC. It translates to CASSLVGGDRGGYEQYF.

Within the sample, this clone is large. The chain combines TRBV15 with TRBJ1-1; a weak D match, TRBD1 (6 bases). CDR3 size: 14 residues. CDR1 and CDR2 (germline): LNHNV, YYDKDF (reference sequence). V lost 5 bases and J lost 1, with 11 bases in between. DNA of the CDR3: TGTGCCACCAGCTATTCACAGGGGAACACTGAAGCTTTCTTT. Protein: CATSYSQGNTEAFF.

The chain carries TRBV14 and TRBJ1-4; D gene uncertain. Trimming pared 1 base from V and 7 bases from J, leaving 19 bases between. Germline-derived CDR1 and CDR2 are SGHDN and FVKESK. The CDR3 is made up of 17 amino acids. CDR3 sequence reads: CASSQVYGEGSSEKLFF. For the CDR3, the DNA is TGTGCCAGCAGCCAAGTGTACGGTGAAGGGTCCTCTGAAAAACTGTTTTTT.

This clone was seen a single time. CDR3 loop: CASSTTGIKTYEQYF. CDR3 in DNA: TGTGCCAGCAGCACCACAGGGATTAAGACCTACGAGCAGTACTTC. V usage is TRBV7-2 and J usage is TRBJ2-7; the D gene is possibly TRBD1 (6 bases). Trimming stripped 5 bases from V and 2 bases from J, with 16 bases between. Germline loops: CDR1 SGHTA, CDR2 FQGNSA. The CDR3 covers 15 residues. Complete variable domain (other parts from reference TRBV7-2 and TRBJ2-7): GAGVSQSPSNKVTEKGKDVELRCDPISGHTALYWYRQSLGQGLEFLIYFQGNSAPDKSGLPSDRFSAERTGGSVSTLTIQRTQQEDSAVYLCASSTTGIKTYEQYFGPGTRLTVT.

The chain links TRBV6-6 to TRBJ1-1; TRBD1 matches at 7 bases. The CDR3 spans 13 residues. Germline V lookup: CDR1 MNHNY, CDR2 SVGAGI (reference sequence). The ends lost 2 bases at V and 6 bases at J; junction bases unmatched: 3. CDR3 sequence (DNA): TGTGCCAGCAGTTACGCGCAGGGGGCTGAAGCTTTCTTT. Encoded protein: CASSYAQGAEAFF.

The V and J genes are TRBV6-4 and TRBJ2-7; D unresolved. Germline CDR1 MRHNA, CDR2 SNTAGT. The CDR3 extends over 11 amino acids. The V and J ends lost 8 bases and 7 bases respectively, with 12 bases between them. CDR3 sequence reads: CASARNSEQYF. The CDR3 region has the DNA TGTGCCAGCGCCCGGAACAGTGAGCAGTACTTC.

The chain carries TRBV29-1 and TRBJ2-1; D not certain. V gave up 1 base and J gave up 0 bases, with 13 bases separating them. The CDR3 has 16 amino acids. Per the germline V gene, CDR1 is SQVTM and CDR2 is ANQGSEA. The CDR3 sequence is CSVEGPQRRSYNEQFF. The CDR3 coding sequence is TGCAGCGTTGAAGGCCCCCAAAGACGCTCCTACAATGAGCAGTTCTTC.

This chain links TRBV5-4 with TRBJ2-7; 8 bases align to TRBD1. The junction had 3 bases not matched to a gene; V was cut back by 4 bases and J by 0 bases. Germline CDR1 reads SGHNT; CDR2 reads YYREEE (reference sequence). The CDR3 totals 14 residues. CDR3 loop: CASSRQGNSYEQYF. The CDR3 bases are TGTGCCAGCAGCCGACAGGGGAACTCCTACGAGCAGTACTTC.

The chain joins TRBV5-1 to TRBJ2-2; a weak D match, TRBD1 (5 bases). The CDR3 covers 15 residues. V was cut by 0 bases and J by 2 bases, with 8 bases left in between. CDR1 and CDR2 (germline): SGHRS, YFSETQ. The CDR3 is CASSLAQGNTGELFF. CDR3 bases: TGCGCCAGCAGCTTGGCGCAGGGCAACACCGGGGAGCTGTTTTTT.

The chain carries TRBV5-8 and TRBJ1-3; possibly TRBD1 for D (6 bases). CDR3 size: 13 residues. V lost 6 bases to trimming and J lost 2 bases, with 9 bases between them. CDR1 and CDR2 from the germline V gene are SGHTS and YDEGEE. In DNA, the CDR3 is TGTGCCAGCACCCGGACAGCTGGAAACACCATATATTTT. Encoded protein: CASTRTAGNTIYF.

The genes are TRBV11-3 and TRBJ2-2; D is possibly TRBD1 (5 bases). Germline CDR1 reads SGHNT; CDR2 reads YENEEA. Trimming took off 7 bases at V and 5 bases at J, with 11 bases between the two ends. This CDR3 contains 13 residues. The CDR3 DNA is TGTGCCAGCACCCAATCAGGGACCGGGGAGCTGTTTTTT. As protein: CASTQSGTGELFF.

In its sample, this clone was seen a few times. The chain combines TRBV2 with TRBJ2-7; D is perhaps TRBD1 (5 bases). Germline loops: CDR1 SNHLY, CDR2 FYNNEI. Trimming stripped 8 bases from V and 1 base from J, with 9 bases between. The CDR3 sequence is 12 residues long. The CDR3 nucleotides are TGTGCCAGCGGTAGACAGTCCTACGAGCAGTACTTC. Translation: CASGRQSYEQYF. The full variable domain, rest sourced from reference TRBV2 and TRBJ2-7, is EPEVTQTPSHQVTQMGQEVILRCVPISNHLYFYWYRQILGQKVEFLVSFYNNEISEKSEIFDDQFSVERPDGSNFTLKIRSTKLEDSAMYFCASGRQSYEQYFGPGTRLTVT.

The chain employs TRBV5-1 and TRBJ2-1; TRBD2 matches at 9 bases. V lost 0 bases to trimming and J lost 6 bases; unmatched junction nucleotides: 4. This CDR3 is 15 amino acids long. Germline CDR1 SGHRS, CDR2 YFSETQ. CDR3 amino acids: CASSLVAGVGNEQFF. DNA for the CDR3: TGCGCCAGCAGCTTGGTAGCGGGAGTGGGCAATGAGCAGTTCTTC.

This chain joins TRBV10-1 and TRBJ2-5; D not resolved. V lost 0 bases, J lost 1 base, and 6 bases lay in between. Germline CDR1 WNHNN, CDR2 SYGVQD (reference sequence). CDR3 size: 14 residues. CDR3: CASSESSSQETQYF. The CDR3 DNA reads TGCGCCAGCAGTGAGTCGAGTAGCCAAGAGACCCAGTACTTC.

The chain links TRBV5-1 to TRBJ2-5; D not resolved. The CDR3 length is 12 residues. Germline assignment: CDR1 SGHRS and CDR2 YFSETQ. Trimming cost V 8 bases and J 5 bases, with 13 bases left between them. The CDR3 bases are TGCGCCAGTAGAGCGCAGGAGGAGACCCAGTACTTC. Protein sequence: CASRAQEETQYF.

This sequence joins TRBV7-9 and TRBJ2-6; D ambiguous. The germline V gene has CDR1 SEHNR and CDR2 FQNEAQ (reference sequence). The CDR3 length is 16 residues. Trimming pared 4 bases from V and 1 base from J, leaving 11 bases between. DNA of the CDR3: TGTGCCAGCAGCTACCCCGATAGGTCTGGGGCCAACGTCCTGACTTTC. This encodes CASSYPDRSGANVLTF.

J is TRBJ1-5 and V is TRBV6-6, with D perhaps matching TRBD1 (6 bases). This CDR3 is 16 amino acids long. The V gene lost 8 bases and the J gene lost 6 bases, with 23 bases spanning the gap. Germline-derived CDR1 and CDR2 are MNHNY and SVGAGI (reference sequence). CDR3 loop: CASEPTWGGAGQPQHF. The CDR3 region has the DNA TGTGCCAGCGAACCCACTTGGGGGGGCGCAGGTCAGCCCCAGCATTTT.

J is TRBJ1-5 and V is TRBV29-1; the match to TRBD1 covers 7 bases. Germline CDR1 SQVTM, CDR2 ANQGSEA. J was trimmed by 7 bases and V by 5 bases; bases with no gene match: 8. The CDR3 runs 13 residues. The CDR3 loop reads CSVSTGTGQPQHF. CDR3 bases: TGCAGCGTTTCGACAGGGACTGGCCAGCCCCAGCATTTT.

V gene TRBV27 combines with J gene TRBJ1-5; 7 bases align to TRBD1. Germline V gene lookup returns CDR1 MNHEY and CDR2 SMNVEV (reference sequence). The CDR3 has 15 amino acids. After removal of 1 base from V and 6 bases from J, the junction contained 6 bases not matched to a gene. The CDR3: CASSLFPDRAQPQHF. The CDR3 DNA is TGTGCCAGCAGTTTATTTCCCGACAGGGCTCAGCCCCAGCATTTT.

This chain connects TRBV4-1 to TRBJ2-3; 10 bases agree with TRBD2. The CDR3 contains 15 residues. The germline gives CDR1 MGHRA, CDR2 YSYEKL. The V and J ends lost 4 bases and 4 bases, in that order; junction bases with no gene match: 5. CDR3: CASSLPLAGPDTQYF. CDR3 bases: TGCGCCAGCAGCCTCCCACTAGCGGGGCCAGATACGCAGTATTTT.

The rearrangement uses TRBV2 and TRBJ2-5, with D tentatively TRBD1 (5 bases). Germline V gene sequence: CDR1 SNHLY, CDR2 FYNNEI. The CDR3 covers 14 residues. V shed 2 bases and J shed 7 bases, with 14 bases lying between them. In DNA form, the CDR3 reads TGTGCCAGCAGTGAAATAGCCGTCCAGGGGACCCAGTACTTC. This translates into CASSEIAVQGTQYF.